This TCR beta chain was recovered during a study of T cell responses to AZD1222 COVID-19 vaccine. Germline CDR1 reads SGHAT; CDR2 reads FQNNGV. The CDR3 runs 19 residues. After removal of 2 bases from V and 0 bases from J, the junction contained 13 bases not matched to a gene. As concerns this clone: Its matching antigen is unknown.

General observations from the study: Donors were mostly white British, more females; clonal diversity possibly underestimated. Only a handful of AZD1222 recipients were seropositive at baseline. With dominance at 160-218 and 743-854, vaccine-associated CD4 TCRs spanned spike. Nearly half of spike-specific TCRs reportedly target unmutated variant regions.

Using immunoSEQ multiplex PCR, the repertoire was profiled, and TCRdb retains in-frame clones only, with some absent. This sample has around 99,000 clones; 70% to 90% occur once, and the top ten carry around 4.5%. This clonotype was obtained from an adult who received the AZD1222 COVID-19 vaccine. The sample in question was peripheral blood, obtained 28 days after the second AZD1222 dose. The chain couples TRBV11-2 to TRBJ1-1, with 9 bases aligning to TRBD1. The CDR3 spells CASSLRSLGQGNMNTEAFF. The CDR3 nucleotides are TGTGCCAGCAGCTTAAGGTCTTTAGGACAGGGGAACATGAACACTGAAGCTTTCTTT. The complete variable domain, with remaining parts taken from reference TRBV11-2 and TRBJ1-1, reads EAGVAQSPRYKIIEKRQSVAFWCNPISGHATLYWYQQILGQGPKLLIQFQNNGVVDDSQLPKDRFSAERLKGVDSTLKIQPAKLEDSAVYLCASSLRSLGQGNMNTEAFFGQGTRLTVV.